These T cell receptor beta chains were read from a single sample in a study of identical twins. TCRdb reanalysed the 5' RACE reads using MiXCR and keeps one entry per CDR3 protein. The sample holds 1.5 million to 2 million distinct CDR3 sequences, about 31% seen once. The specimen was cord blood. These TCRs come from a newborn girl in good health. The CDR3 runs from the conserved cysteine through the conserved F or W. A D gene is named only where the DNA matches it firmly. Only some rows state a clone size, as once, few, many or a class for expanded clones.

clone_size	v_call	j_call	d_call	cdr3_nt	cdr3_aa
few	TRBV20-1	TRBJ2-7	-	TGCAGTGCTCCCCGGGGCCCCCACACCTACGAGCAGTACTTC	CSAPRGPHTYEQYF
-	TRBV20-1	TRBJ1-5	-	TGCAGTGCTAGAGGGAGCTTTCTTTCCAATCAGCCCCAGCATTTT	CSARGSFLSNQPQHF
-	TRBV28	TRBJ2-3	-	TGTGCCAGCAGTCCGGGGGAAGGGTATGCAGATACGCAGTATTTT	CASSPGEGYADTQYF
few	TRBV28	TRBJ2-1	-	TGTGCCAGCAGTTTGGACGGGGTCTCCTACAATGAGCAGTTCTTC	CASSLDGVSYNEQFF
few	TRBV4-2	TRBJ1-2	-	TGTGCCAGCAGCCAAGCCGCGGTTCTCTATGGCTACACCTTC	CASSQAAVLYGYTF
few	TRBV10-3	TRBJ1-2	-	TGTGCCATCAGTGAGAACGGGGATGGCAGGCGGTATGGCTACACCTTC	CAISENGDGRRYGYTF
-	TRBV20-1	TRBJ1-1	-	TGCAGTGGCAAGCCGACGGTAAACACTGAAGCTTTCTTT	CSGKPTVNTEAFF
few	TRBV7-8	TRBJ1-2	-	TGTGCCAGCAGCCATAACAGGGTTGGCTACACCTTC	CASSHNRVGYTF
few	TRBV20-1	TRBJ2-7	-	TGCAGTGCTATCTCGCCGTTCTACGAGCAGTACTTC	CSAISPFYEQYF
few	TRBV29-1	TRBJ2-5	-	TGCAGCGTTGAAGGACAGGCTAGCCAAGAGACCCAGTACTTC	CSVEGQASQETQYF
few	TRBV21-1	TRBJ1-5	-	TGTGCCAGCAGCAAAGGGGCGACAGGGAACGGCAGCAATCAGCCCCAGCATTTT	CASSKGATGNGSNQPQHF
many	TRBV5-1	TRBJ2-5	-	TGCGCCAGCAGCCCAGCAACATACAGGCTAGCAGAACAAGAGACCCAGTACTTC	CASSPATYRLAEQETQYF